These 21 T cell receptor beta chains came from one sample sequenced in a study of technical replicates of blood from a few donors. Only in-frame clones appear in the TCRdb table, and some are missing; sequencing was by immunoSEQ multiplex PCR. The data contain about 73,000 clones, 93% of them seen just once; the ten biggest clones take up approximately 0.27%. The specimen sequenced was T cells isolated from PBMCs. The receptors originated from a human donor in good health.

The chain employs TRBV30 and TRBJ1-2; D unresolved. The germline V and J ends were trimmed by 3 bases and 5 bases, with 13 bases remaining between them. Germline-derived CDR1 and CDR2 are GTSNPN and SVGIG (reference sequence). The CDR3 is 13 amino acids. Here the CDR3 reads CAWRIAGVYGYTF. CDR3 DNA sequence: TGTGCCTGGAGAATCGCAGGCGTTTATGGCTACACCTTC.

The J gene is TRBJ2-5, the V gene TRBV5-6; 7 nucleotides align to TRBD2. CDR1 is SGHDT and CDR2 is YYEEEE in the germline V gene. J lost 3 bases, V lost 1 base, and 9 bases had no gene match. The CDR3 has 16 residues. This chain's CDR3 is CASSLRTGGGEETQYF. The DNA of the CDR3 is TGTGCCAGCAGCTTGCGAACGGGAGGTGGCGAAGAGACCCAGTACTTC.

The CDR3, as DNA: TGCGCCAGCAGCCAGGTAACCGGGACAGGGGTGAATCAGCCCCAGCATTTT. Protein sequence: CASSQVTGTGVNQPQHF. This rearrangement joins TRBV4-1 to TRBJ1-5; 10 nucleotides line up with TRBD1. The germline gives CDR1 MGHRA, CDR2 YSYEKL. The junction had 9 bases not matched to a gene; V was cut back by 3 bases and J by 4 bases. The CDR3 has 17 amino acids.

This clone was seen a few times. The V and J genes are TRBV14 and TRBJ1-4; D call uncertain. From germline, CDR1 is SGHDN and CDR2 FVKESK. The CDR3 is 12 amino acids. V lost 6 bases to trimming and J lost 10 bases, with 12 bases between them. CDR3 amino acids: CASSPSGVKLFF. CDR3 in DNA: TGTGCCAGCAGTCCCTCGGGAGTAAAACTGTTTTTT.

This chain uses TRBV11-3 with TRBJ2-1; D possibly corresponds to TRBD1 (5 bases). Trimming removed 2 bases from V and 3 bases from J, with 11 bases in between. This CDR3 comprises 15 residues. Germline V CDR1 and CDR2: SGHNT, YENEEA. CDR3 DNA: TGTGCCAGCAGCTTACCACAAGACAGCTACAATGAGCAGTTCTTC. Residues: CASSLPQDSYNEQFF.

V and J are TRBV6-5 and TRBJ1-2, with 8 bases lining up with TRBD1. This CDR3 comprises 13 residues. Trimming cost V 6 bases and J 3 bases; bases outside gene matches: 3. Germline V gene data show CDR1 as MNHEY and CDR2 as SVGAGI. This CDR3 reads CASRLQGDYGYTF. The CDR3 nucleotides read TGTGCCAGCAGGTTACAGGGGGACTATGGCTACACCTTC.

CDR3 protein: CASSDYDTQYF. CDR3 nucleotide sequence: TGTGCCAGCAGTGACTATGATACGCAGTATTTT. The rearrangement links TRBV25-1 to TRBJ2-3, with unresolved D. V was trimmed by 3 bases and J by 6 bases, leaving 4 bases between them. This CDR3 contains 11 residues. The germline V gene has CDR1 MGHDK and CDR2 SYGVNS. The complete variable domain, with remaining parts taken from reference TRBV25-1 and TRBJ2-3, reads EADIYQTPRYLVIGTGKKITLECSQTMGHDKMYWYQQDPGMELHLIHYSYGVNSTEKGDLSSESTVSRIRTEHFPLTLESARPSHTSQYLCASSDYDTQYFGPGTRLTVL.

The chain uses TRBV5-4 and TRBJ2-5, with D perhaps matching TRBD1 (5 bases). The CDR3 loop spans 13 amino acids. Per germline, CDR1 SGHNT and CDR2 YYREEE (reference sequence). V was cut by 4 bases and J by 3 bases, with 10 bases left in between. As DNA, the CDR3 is TGTGCCAGCAGCCCGGCCAGGGAAGAGACCCAGTACTTC. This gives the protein CASSPAREETQYF. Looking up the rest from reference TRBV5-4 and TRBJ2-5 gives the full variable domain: ETGVTQSPTHLIKTRGQQVTLRCSSQSGHNTVSWYQQALGQGPQFIFQYYREEENGRGNFPPRFSGLQFPNYSSELNVNALELDDSALYLCASSPAREETQYFGPGTRLLVL.

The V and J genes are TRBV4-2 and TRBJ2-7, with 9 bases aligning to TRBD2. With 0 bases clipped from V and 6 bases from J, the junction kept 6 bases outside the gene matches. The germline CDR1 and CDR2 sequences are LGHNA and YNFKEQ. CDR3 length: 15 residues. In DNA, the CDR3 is TGTGCCAGCAGCCAAGAGGGCGGGGGGGCGGGCGAGCAGTACTTC. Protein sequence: CASSQEGGGAGEQYF.

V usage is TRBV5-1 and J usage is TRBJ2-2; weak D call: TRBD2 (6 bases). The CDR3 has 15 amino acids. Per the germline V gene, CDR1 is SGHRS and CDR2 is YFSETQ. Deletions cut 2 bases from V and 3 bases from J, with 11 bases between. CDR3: CASSLLGGDTGELFF. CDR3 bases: TGCGCCAGCAGCTTATTGGGGGGAGACACCGGGGAGCTGTTTTTT. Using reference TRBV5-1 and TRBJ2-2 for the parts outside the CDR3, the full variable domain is KAGVTQTPRYLIKTRGQQVTLSCSPISGHRSVSWYQQTPGQGLQFLFEYFSETQRNKGNFPGRFSGRQFSNSRSEMNVSTLELGDSALYLCASSLLGGDTGELFFGEGSRLTVL.

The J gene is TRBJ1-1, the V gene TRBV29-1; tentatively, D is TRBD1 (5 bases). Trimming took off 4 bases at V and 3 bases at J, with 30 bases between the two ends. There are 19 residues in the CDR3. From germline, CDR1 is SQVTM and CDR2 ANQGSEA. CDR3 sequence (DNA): TGCAGCGTTGCCTACCCCGGCGGGGTGGGGGACGAAGGGGACACTGAAGCTTTCTTT. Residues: CSVAYPGGVGDEGDTEAFF.

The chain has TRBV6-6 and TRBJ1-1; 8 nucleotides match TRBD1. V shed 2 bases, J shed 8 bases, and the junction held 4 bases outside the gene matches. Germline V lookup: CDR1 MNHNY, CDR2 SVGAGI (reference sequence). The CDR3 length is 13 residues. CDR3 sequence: CASSYRTGGEAFF. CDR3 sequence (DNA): TGTGCCAGCAGTTACCGTACAGGGGGGGAAGCTTTCTTT.

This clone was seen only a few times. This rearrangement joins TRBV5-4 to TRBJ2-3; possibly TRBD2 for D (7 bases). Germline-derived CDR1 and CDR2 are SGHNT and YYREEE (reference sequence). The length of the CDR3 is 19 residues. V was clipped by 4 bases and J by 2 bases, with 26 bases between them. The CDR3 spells CASSKTGDYRVTDTDTQYF. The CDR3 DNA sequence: TGTGCCAGCAGCAAGACGGGGGACTACAGGGTTACGGACACAGATACGCAGTATTTT.

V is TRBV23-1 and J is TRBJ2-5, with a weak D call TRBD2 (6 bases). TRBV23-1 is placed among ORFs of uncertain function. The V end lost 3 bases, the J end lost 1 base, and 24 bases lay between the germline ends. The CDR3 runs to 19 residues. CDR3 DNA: TGCGCCAGCAGTCACCCCGCGGGGAAGGGAGGTCAGGCCCAAGAGACCCAGTACTTC. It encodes CASSHPAGKGGQAQETQYF.

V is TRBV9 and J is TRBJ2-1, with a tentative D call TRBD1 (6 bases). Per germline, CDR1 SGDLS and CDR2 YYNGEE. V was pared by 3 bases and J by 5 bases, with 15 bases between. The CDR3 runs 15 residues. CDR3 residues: CASSAEQGKNNEQFF. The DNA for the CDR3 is TGTGCCAGCAGCGCCGAACAGGGAAAGAACAATGAGCAGTTCTTC.

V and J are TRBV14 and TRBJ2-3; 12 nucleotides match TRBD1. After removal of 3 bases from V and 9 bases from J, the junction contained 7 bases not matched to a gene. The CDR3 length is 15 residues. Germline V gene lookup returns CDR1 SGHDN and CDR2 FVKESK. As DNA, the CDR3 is TGTGCCAGCAGCCAGTGGGACAGGGGGCCAAAGACGCAGTATTTT. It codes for CASSQWDRGPKTQYF. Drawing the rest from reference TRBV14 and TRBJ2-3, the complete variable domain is EAGVTQFPSHSVIEKGQTVTLRCDPISGHDNLYWYRRVMGKEIKFLLHFVKESKQDESGMPNNRFLAERTGGTYSTLKVQPAELEDSGVYFCASSQWDRGPKTQYFGPGTRLTVL.

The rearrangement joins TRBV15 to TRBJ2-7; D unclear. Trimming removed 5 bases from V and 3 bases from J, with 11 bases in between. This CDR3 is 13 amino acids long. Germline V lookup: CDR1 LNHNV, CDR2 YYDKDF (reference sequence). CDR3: CATSLRQVYEQYF. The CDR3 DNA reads TGTGCCACCAGCCTACGACAAGTCTACGAGCAGTACTTC.

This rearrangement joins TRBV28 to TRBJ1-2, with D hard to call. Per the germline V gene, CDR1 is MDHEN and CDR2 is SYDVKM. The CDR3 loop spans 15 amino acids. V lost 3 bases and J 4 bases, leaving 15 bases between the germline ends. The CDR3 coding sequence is TGTGCCAGCAGTTTCAAATTGGGCCCAATCTATGGCTACACCTTC. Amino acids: CASSFKLGPIYGYTF.

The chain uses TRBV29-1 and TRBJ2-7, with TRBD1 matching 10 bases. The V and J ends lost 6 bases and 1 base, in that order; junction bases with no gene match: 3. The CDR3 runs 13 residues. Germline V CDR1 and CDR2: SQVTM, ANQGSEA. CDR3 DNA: TGCAGCGTCGTGGACAGGGGGTCCTACGAGCAGTACTTC. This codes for CSVVDRGSYEQYF.

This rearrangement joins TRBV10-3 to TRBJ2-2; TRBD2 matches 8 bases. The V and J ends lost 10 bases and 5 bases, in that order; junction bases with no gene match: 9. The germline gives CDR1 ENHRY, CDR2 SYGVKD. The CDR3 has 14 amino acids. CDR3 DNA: TGTGCCACTTCATCAGCGGGGGTTACCGGGGAGCTGTTTTTT. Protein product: CATSSAGVTGELFF.

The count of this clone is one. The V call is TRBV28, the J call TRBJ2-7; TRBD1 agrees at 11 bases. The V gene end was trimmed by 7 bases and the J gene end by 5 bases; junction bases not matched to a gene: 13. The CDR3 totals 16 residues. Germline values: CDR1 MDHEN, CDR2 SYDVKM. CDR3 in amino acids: CASMLFPDRGLNEQYF. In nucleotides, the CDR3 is TGTGCCAGCATGTTGTTTCCGGACAGGGGGCTGAACGAGCAGTACTTC.